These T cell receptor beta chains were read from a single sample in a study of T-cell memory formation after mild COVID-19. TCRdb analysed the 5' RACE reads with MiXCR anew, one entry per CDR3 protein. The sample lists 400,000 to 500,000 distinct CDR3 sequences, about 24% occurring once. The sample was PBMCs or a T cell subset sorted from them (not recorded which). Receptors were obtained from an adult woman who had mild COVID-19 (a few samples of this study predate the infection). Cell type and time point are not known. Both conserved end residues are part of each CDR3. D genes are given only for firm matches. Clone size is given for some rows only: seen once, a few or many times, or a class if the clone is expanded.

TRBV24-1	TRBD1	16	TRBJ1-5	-	TGTGCCACCAGTGATCGACAGGGGGCTGGCAATCAGCCCCAGCATTTT	CATSDRQGAGNQPQHF
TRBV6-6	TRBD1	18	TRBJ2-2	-	TGTGCCAGCAGTTACTCGATAGCAGGGACAGGTAACACCGGGGAGCTGTTTTTT	CASSYSIAGTGNTGELFF
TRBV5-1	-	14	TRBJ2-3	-	TGCGCCAGCAGCTTGTCCCAGTTCACAGATACGCAGTATTTT	CASSLSQFTDTQYF
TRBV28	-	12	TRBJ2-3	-	TGTGCCAGCAGGTCTAGCGCAGATACGCAGTATTTT	CASRSSADTQYF
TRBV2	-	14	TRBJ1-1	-	TGTGCCAGCAGTGTGCAGGGTCTGAACACTGAAGCTTTCTTT	CASSVQGLNTEAFF
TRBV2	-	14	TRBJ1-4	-	TGTGCCAGCGGAAGGGACGGAACTAATGAAAAACTGTTTTTT	CASGRDGTNEKLFF
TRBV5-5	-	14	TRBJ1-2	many	TGTGCCAGCAGCTATGGGGGGCAGAACTATGGCTACACCTTC	CASSYGGQNYGYTF
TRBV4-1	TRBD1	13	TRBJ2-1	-	TGCGCCAGCAGCCGAACACAGGGGGAGAGGCAGTTCTTC	CASSRTQGERQFF
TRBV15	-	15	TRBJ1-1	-	TGTGCCACCAGCAGAGGAATTGATCAGGTCACTGAAGCTTTCTTT	CATSRGIDQVTEAFF
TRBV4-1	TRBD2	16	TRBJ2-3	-	TGCGCCAGCAGCTCGAGGGAGGGAGCGGGCACAGATACGCAGTATTTT	CASSSREGAGTDTQYF
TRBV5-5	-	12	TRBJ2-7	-	TGTGCCAGCAGCTCCATAGTAGGCGAGCAGTACTTC	CASSSIVGEQYF
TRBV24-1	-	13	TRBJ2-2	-	TGTGCCACCAGTGACCCGACAGGCGGGGAGCTGTTTTTT	CATSDPTGGELFF
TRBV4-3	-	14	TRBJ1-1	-	TGCGCCAGCAGCCAAGACCCAGAGGACGGTTCGGCTTTCTTT	CASSQDPEDGSAFF
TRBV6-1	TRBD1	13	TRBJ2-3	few	TGTGCCGGCGGGACAGGGGAGACAGATACGCAGTATTTT	CAGGTGETDTQYF
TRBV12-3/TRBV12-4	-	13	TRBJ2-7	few	TGTGCCAGCAGTTTAGCAGGAGACTACGAGCAGTACTTC	CASSLAGDYEQYF
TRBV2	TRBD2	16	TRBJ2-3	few	TGTGCCAGCAACCGACTAGCGGGGGGGGCCATAGATACGCAGTATTTT	CASNRLAGGAIDTQYF
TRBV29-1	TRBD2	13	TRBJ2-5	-	TGCAGCGTTTACGGGGGGAGTGGAGAGACCCAGTACTTC	CSVYGGSGETQYF
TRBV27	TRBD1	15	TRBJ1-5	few	TGTGCCAGCAGCCGAGGACAGGGAGTATCTCAGCCCCAGCATTTT	CASSRGQGVSQPQHF